Each of the 22 T cell receptor beta chains below was sequenced from the same sample in a study of glioma-infiltrating T cells after dendritic cell vaccination. This table comes from immunoSEQ multiplex PCR, and its TCRdb copy is limited to in-frame clones, with some not included. Of more than 85,000 clones listed, approximately 81% are singletons. Material: blood, obtained before dendritic cell vaccination. These TCRs come from a human donor with glioblastoma.

This chain links TRBV7-2 with TRBJ1-3, with TRBD1 as a possible D gene (6 bases). V lost 5 bases, J lost 0 bases, and 14 bases lay in between. The germline gives CDR1 SGHTA, CDR2 FQGNSA. CDR3 size: 16 residues. The CDR3 DNA reads as TGTGCCAGCAGCCCCCGGGGGGGCCCCTCTGGAAACACCATATATTTT. Encoded protein: CASSPRGGPSGNTIYF.

The chain couples TRBV7-9 to TRBJ1-6, with TRBD1 as a possible D gene (5 bases). Germline loops: CDR1 SEHNR, CDR2 FQNEAQ (reference sequence). Trimming left V 5 bases short and J 9 bases short, with 17 bases between. This CDR3 has 15 residues. The CDR3 loop reads CASSHPAGSPSPLHF. CDR3 nucleotide sequence: TGTGCCAGCAGCCACCCGGCAGGGTCCCCTTCACCCCTCCACTTT. Supplemented by reference TRBV7-9 and TRBJ1-6, the full variable domain reads DTGVSQNPRHKITKRGQNVTFRCDPISEHNRLYWYRQTLGQGPEFLTYFQNEAQLEKSRLLSDRFSAERPKGSFSTLEIQRTEQGDSAMYLCASSHPAGSPSPLHFGNGTRLTVT.

V gene TRBV5-1 combines with J gene TRBJ1-1; D possibly corresponds to TRBD1 (6 bases). CDR1 and CDR2 (germline): SGHRS, YFSETQ. V lost 1 base, J lost 0 bases, and 10 bases lay in between. This CDR3 comprises 15 residues. The CDR3: CASSLTGLLNTEAFF. As DNA, the CDR3 is TGCGCCAGCAGCTTGACAGGGTTACTGAACACTGAAGCTTTCTTT.

This clone was counted many times. The V gene is TRBV7-9, the J gene TRBJ2-7, with 9 bases lining up with TRBD2. Germline V gene sequence: CDR1 SEHNR, CDR2 FQNEAQ (reference sequence). J was trimmed by 2 bases and V by 2 bases; bases with no gene match: 4. The length of the CDR3 is 15 residues. The CDR3 coding sequence is TGTGCCAGCAGCTTACGTGGCGGGGGGGCCTACGAGCAGTACTTC. It is translated as CASSLRGGGAYEQYF.

This rearrangement joins TRBV7-3 to TRBJ2-1, with 7 bases aligning to TRBD1. The CDR3 loop spans 14 amino acids. V dropped 5 bases and J dropped 3; count of bases not matched to a gene: 4. CDR1 and CDR2 (germline): SGHTA, FQGTGA. The CDR3 loop reads CASSKGQLYNEQFF. As DNA, the CDR3 is TGTGCCAGCAGCAAGGGACAGCTCTACAATGAGCAGTTCTTC.

The count of this clone is one. V is TRBV7-2 and J is TRBJ2-1; unclear D gene. The germline V gene has CDR1 SGHTA and CDR2 FQGNSA. Trimming took off 3 bases at V and 1 base at J, with 10 bases between the two ends. The CDR3 is 15 amino acids. The CDR3 sequence is CASSFSIGSYNEQFF. CDR3 coding DNA: TGTGCCAGCAGCTTTAGCATAGGTTCCTACAATGAGCAGTTCTTC. The full variable domain, in which reference TRBV7-2 and TRBJ2-1 provide the parts outside the CDR3, is GAGVSQSPSNKVTEKGKDVELRCDPISGHTALYWYRQSLGQGLEFLIYFQGNSAPDKSGLPSDRFSAERTGGSVSTLTIQRTQQEDSAVYLCASSFSIGSYNEQFFGPGTRLTVL.

The CDR3 coding sequence is TGTGCCAGCAGCTTAGAGACAGACCAAGAGACCCAGTACTTC. It encodes CASSLETDQETQYF. The chain employs TRBV7-9 and TRBJ2-5; D is perhaps TRBD1 (5 bases). Trimming left V 1 base short and J 0 bases short, with 6 bases between. The CDR3 has 14 residues. Germline CDR1 and CDR2: SEHNR and FQNEAQ (reference sequence).

The chain employs TRBV11-2 and TRBJ2-1; tentatively, D is TRBD1 (5 bases). Germline CDR1 and CDR2: SGHAT and FQNNGV. The CDR3 spans 14 residues. With 1 base removed from V and 4 bases from J, the gap between germline ends came to 8 bases. CDR3 in DNA: TGTGCCAGCAGCTTAGGCAGGGTGTACAATGAGCAGTTCTTC. Translation: CASSLGRVYNEQFF.

The rearrangement joins TRBV11-2 to TRBJ1-1; possibly TRBD1 for D (6 bases). Germline V gene lookup returns CDR1 SGHAT and CDR2 FQNNGV. This CDR3 has 15 residues. V was shortened by 1 base and J by 6 bases, with 15 bases between the two germline ends. The CDR3 loop reads CASSLVGQGRAEAFF. CDR3 bases: TGTGCCAGCAGCTTAGTGGGGCAGGGGAGGGCTGAAGCTTTCTTT.

V gene TRBV5-1 combines with J gene TRBJ1-5, with TRBD1 identical over 9 bases. Trimming cost V 4 bases and J 1 base; bases outside gene matches: 3. The CDR3 runs to 15 residues. Germline CDR1 and CDR2: SGHRS and YFSETQ. CDR3 sequence: CASSPGQGSNQPQHF. As DNA, the CDR3 is TGCGCCAGCAGCCCCGGACAGGGGAGCAATCAGCCCCAGCATTTT.

This clone was counted once. V usage is TRBV29-1 and J usage is TRBJ2-7, with 7 bases aligning to TRBD1. The junction had 7 bases not matched to a gene; V was cut back by 5 bases and J by 3 bases. The CDR3 is made up of 13 amino acids. Germline V lookup: CDR1 SQVTM, CDR2 ANQGSEA. The CDR3 loop reads CSVLLAGGYEQYF. The CDR3 bases are TGCAGCGTTCTACTGGCAGGGGGCTACGAGCAGTACTTC.

This chain joins TRBV6-1 and TRBJ2-2; D is undetermined. The germline V gene has CDR1 MNHNS and CDR2 SASEGT. V was pared by 5 bases and J by 6 bases, with 4 bases between. The CDR3 totals 11 residues. CDR3 coding DNA: TGTGCCAGCAGTTTAGCCGGGGAGCTGTTTTTT. This encodes CASSLAGELFF.

The chain carries TRBV5-1 and TRBJ2-5, with D possibly TRBD1 on 6 matching bases. This CDR3 region has 13 residues. The V gene's germline CDR1 is SGHRS and CDR2 YFSETQ. Deletions cut 2 bases from V and 7 bases from J, with 12 bases between. CDR3 in amino acids: CASSLDPRGTQYF. CDR3 bases: TGCGCCAGCAGCTTAGACCCCAGGGGGACCCAGTACTTC.

J is TRBJ1-1 and V is TRBV18; D remains unclear. CDR3 length equals 12 residues. Germline CDR1 and CDR2: KGHSH and LQKENI. The V end lost 5 bases, the J end lost 3 bases, and 7 bases lay between the germline ends. The CDR3 region has the DNA TGTGCCAGCTCAGAGAGGGACACTGAAGCTTTCTTT. Residues: CASSERDTEAFF.

This clone occurred once. This chain uses TRBV9 with TRBJ2-1; a weak D match, TRBD2 (6 bases). The germline V and J ends were trimmed by 4 bases and 6 bases, with 20 bases remaining between them. CDR3 length equals 16 residues. Germline values: CDR1 SGDLS, CDR2 YYNGEE. CDR3 in amino acids: CASSYTGGVGGNEQFF. The CDR3 coding sequence is TGTGCCAGCAGCTACACCGGTGGCGTGGGGGGCAATGAGCAGTTCTTC. The whole variable domain, filled in from reference TRBV9 and TRBJ2-1, reads DSGVTQTPKHLITATGQRVTLRCSPRSGDLSVYWYQQSLDQGLQFLIQYYNGEERAKGNILERFSAQQFPDLHSELNLSSLELGDSALYFCASSYTGGVGGNEQFFGPGTRLTVL.

The chain is built from TRBV7-2 and TRBJ1-5; 8 nucleotides align to TRBD1. Germline values: CDR1 SGHTA, CDR2 FQGNSA. This CDR3 region has 16 residues. The J segment lost 2 bases and the V segment lost 4 bases, leaving 7 bases of the junction unmatched. The CDR3: CASSSQTGVGNQPQHF. The CDR3 nucleotides are TGTGCCAGCAGCTCGCAGACAGGGGTAGGCAATCAGCCCCAGCATTTT.

This chain joins TRBV5-1 and TRBJ1-2; D gene uncertain. Germline CDR1 and CDR2: SGHRS and YFSETQ. The V end lost 5 bases, the J end lost 5 bases, and 13 bases lay between the germline ends. The CDR3 is made up of 13 amino acids. DNA of the CDR3: TGCGCCAGCAGTTCCACGGAGGGATATGGCTACACCTTC. Translating it yields CASSSTEGYGYTF. The full variable domain, its missing parts supplied by reference TRBV5-1 and TRBJ1-2, is KAGVTQTPRYLIKTRGQQVTLSCSPISGHRSVSWYQQTPGQGLQFLFEYFSETQRNKGNFPGRFSGRQFSNSRSEMNVSTLELGDSALYLCASSSTEGYGYTFGSGTRLTVV.

The V and J genes are TRBV10-3 and TRBJ2-1, with 12 positions matching TRBD2. Germline CDR1 reads ENHRY; CDR2 reads SYGVKD. J was trimmed by 4 bases and V by 2 bases; bases with no gene match: 15. This CDR3 is built from 20 residues. CDR3 loop: CAISEGWGTGLAGKYNEQFF. CDR3 DNA sequence: TGTGCCATCAGTGAGGGCTGGGGGACCGGACTAGCGGGGAAGTACAATGAGCAGTTCTTC.

The chain couples TRBV4-2 to TRBJ2-1; 9 bases agree with TRBD2. The V gene end was trimmed by 1 base and the J gene end by 4 bases; junction bases not matched to a gene: 8. Germline V lookup: CDR1 LGHNA, CDR2 YNFKEQ. The CDR3 sequence is 17 residues long. In nucleotides, the CDR3 is TGTGCCAGCAGCCAAGGAGATAGCGGGAGTCCTTACAATGAGCAGTTCTTC. Translation: CASSQGDSGSPYNEQFF.

The chain links TRBV7-3 to TRBJ2-1, with 11 bases aligning to TRBD2. The CDR3 is made up of 15 amino acids. Germline CDR1 and CDR2: SGHTA and FQGTGA. V shed 2 bases and J 6 bases; nucleotides not matched to a gene: 3. The CDR3 sequence is CASSLGTSGSNEQFF. In DNA form, the CDR3 reads TGTGCCAGCAGCTTAGGGACTAGCGGATCCAATGAGCAGTTCTTC.

V is TRBV28 and J is TRBJ2-1; the match to TRBD1 covers 7 bases. J lost 7 bases, V lost 5 bases, and 2 bases had no gene match. This CDR3 has 12 amino acids. The germline V gene encodes CDR1 MDHEN and CDR2 SYDVKM. CDR3 region: CASSLDRNEQFF. The CDR3 DNA is TGTGCCAGCAGTCTGGACAGGAATGAGCAGTTCTTC.

The CDR3 DNA reads TGTGCCAGCAGGGGGACAGACTATAATTCACCCCTCCACTTT. It is translated as CASRGTDYNSPLHF. The genes are TRBV6-5 and TRBJ1-6; 7 nucleotides line up with TRBD1. J gave up 3 bases and V 6 bases, and 2 bases lay outside the gene matches. Germline V gene sequence: CDR1 MNHEY, CDR2 SVGAGI. This CDR3 is built from 14 residues.